This is a list of T cell receptor beta chains from one sample in a study of CD8+CD57+ T cells in acquired aplastic anemia. MiXCR was run by TCRdb on the reads, yielding one entry per CDR3 protein. The table includes around 200,000 distinct CDR3 sequences, less than 60% detected once. Sequenced input: sorted CD4+, CD8+, or CD8+CD57+ T cells (not recorded which) from PBMCs. The receptors derive from a human donor with aplastic anemia. The CDR3 runs from the conserved cysteine through the conserved F or W. D genes are given only for firm matches. Clone size is given for some rows only: seen once, a few or many times, or a class if the clone is expanded.

D	V	size	J	CDR3	DNA
-	TRBV25-1	few	TRBJ1-2	CASSESVGRESFSYGYTF	TGTGCCAGCAGTGAATCGGTGGGCAGGGAATCCTTTAGCTATGGCTACACCTTC
-	TRBV13	-	TRBJ2-5	CASSLVGGGQETQYF	TGTGCCAGCAGCTTAGTAGGGGGGGGCCAAGAGACCCAGTACTTC
-	TRBV29-1	-	TRBJ1-1	CSVPGTGWGTEAFF	TGCAGCGTTCCCGGTACAGGGTGGGGGACTGAAGCTTTCTTT
TRBD1	TRBV5-1	many	TRBJ2-5	CASSRETGGEETQYF	TGCGCCAGCAGCCGGGAGACAGGGGGTGAAGAGACCCAGTACTTC
-	TRBV9	many	TRBJ2-5	CASSVGGSLPQETQYF	TGTGCCAGCAGCGTAGGGGGTAGCTTGCCACAAGAGACCCAGTACTTC
-	TRBV19	-	TRBJ1-1	CASSIDRTVAAFF	TGTGCCAGTAGCATTGACAGGACAGTTGCGGCTTTCTTT
-	TRBV4-2	-	TRBJ2-1	CASSAPRGGDNEQFF	TGTGCCAGCAGCGCACCTAGGGGGGGAGACAATGAGCAGTTCTTC
TRBD1	TRBV12-3/TRBV12-4	-	TRBJ1-2	CASSPGQGGGYTF	TGTGCCAGCAGCCCAGGACAGGGTGGTGGCTACACCTTC
TRBD1	TRBV9	many	TRBJ1-6	CASSVGDRDSPLHF	TGTGCCAGCAGCGTAGGGGACAGGGATTCACCCCTCCACTTT
TRBD1	TRBV2	-	TRBJ2-1	CASRERTGSYNEQFF	TGTGCCAGCAGGGAGCGGACAGGCTCCTACAATGAGCAGTTCTTC
-	TRBV7-8	many	TRBJ2-3	CASSLSRHRSLTDTQYF	TGTGCCAGCAGCTTGAGTAGGCACAGAAGCTTGACAGATACGCAGTATTTT
-	TRBV7-8	-	TRBJ2-5	CASSSRQQETQYF	TGTGCCAGCAGCTCCAGACAGCAAGAGACCCAGTACTTC
TRBD1	TRBV20-1	-	TRBJ2-7	CSARVPGQGAHEQYF	TGCAGTGCTAGGGTACCGGGACAGGGGGCACACGAGCAGTACTTC
TRBD1	TRBV19	many	TRBJ1-2	CASSTVDRGGGYTF	TGTGCCAGTAGTACAGTGGACAGGGGAGGTGGCTACACCTTC
TRBD2	TRBV24-1	-	TRBJ2-2	CATSEEGGDTGELFF	TGTGCCACCTCAGAGGAGGGAGGGGACACCGGGGAGCTGTTTTTT
-	TRBV24-1	-	TRBJ2-7	CATSDKGREQYF	TGTGCCACCAGTGATAAGGGCAGAGAGCAGTACTTC
-	TRBV12-3/TRBV12-4	-	TRBJ1-1	CASSRLDGGSAEAFF	TGTGCCAGCAGCCGCCTCGACGGGGGGAGCGCTGAAGCTTTCTTT
-	TRBV2	-	TRBJ1-1	CASSEEGYTEAFF	TGTGCCAGCAGTGAGGAGGGGTACACTGAAGCTTTCTTT
TRBD2	TRBV20-1	-	TRBJ2-5	CSARLLAGGETQYF	TGCAGTGCTAGACTTCTAGCGGGGGGAGAGACCCAGTACTTC
-	TRBV19	many	TRBJ1-1	CASNEGAGLMNTEAFF	TGTGCCAGTAATGAGGGCGCAGGGCTAATGAACACTGAAGCTTTCTTT
-	TRBV7-6	few	TRBJ2-7	CASSLEAGYEQYF	TGTGCCAGCAGCTTAGAAGCGGGCTACGAGCAGTACTTC
-	TRBV5-5	many	TRBJ1-1	CASSFSQGLNTEAFF	TGTGCCAGCAGCTTTAGCCAGGGATTAAACACTGAAGCTTTCTTT
TRBD2	TRBV20-1	-	TRBJ2-2	CSASRLAGVGTGELFF	TGCAGTGCCAGCCGTCTAGCGGGAGTGGGCACCGGGGAGCTGTTTTTT
TRBD2	TRBV2	-	TRBJ2-5	CASSEIGLAEETQYF	TGTGCCAGCAGTGAAATCGGACTAGCCGAGGAGACCCAGTACTTC
TRBD2	TRBV11-1	-	TRBJ2-2	CASRAGTSGNRGTGELFF	TGTGCCAGCAGGGCCGGGACTAGCGGGAATCGGGGCACCGGGGAGCTGTTTTTT
-	TRBV12-3/TRBV12-4	-	TRBJ1-2	CASSLGFPEGYTF	TGTGCCAGCAGTTTGGGCTTCCCAGAGGGCTACACCTTC
-	TRBV6-2/TRBV6-3	many	TRBJ2-7	CASTPRGWGLYEQYF	TGTGCCAGCACCCCGAGGGGATGGGGGCTCTACGAGCAGTACTTC